These T cell receptor beta chains were read from a single sample in a study of identical twins. TCRdb itself ran the 5' RACE reads through MiXCR, one entry per CDR3 protein. The table records around 1.7 million distinct CDR3 sequences, 25% to 35% of them present only once. Sequencing was performed on cord blood. These receptors all stem from a newborn girl in good health. Both conserved end residues are part of each CDR3. D genes are given only for firm matches. A row's size may be missing; if present it is once, few, many or a size class.

V	J	D	size	CDR3	DNA
TRBV15	TRBJ2-7	-	-	CATSRVPTYEQYF	TGTGCCACCAGCAGAGTGCCGACCTACGAGCAGTACTTC
TRBV3-1	TRBJ1-2	-	many	CASSPRTDYGYTF	TGTGCCAGCAGCCCTCGGACAGACTATGGCTACACCTTC
TRBV6-1	TRBJ1-1	-	-	CASIKTRATEAFF	TGTGCCAGCATTAAAACCAGGGCCACTGAAGCTTTCTTT
TRBV12-5	TRBJ2-7	TRBD1	-	CASAQQGQGADEQYF	TGTGCTAGTGCCCAGCAAGGACAGGGGGCTGACGAGCAGTACTTC
TRBV20-1	TRBJ1-6	-	-	CSAPGGGYSPLHF	TGCAGTGCCCCTGGAGGGGGGTATTCACCCCTCCACTTT
TRBV4-1	TRBJ2-7	TRBD1	-	CASSQPGQGDYEQYF	TGCGCCAGCAGCCAACCCGGACAGGGCGACTACGAGCAGTACTTC
TRBV10-3	TRBJ2-3	-	-	CAIARDRPADTQYF	TGTGCCATCGCCCGGGACCGTCCTGCAGATACGCAGTATTTT
TRBV20-1	TRBJ1-1	-	once	CSALGDMNTEAFF	TGCAGTGCCCTGGGGGACATGAACACTGAAGCTTTCTTT
TRBV30	TRBJ2-7	TRBD1	-	CAWSKGQGSYEQYF	TGTGCCTGGAGTAAAGGACAGGGCTCCTACGAGCAGTACTTC
TRBV6-1	TRBJ2-5	-	few	CASSSRNSERGQYF	TGTGCCAGCAGTTCCCGAAATAGCGAAAGGGGCCAGTACTTC
TRBV27	TRBJ2-7	-	few	CASSLAGTPSYEQYF	TGTGCCAGCAGTTTAGCCGGGACTCCCTCCTACGAGCAGTACTTC
TRBV19	TRBJ1-4	TRBD1	-	CASLGQGNEKLFF	TGTGCCAGTTTGGGACAGGGAAATGAAAAACTGTTTTTT
TRBV20-1	TRBJ2-7	TRBD2	-	CSADLAGESSYEQYF	TGCAGTGCCGATCTAGCGGGAGAGAGCTCCTACGAGCAGTACTTC
TRBV7-2	TRBJ2-7	TRBD1	once	CASRYTGGPRYEQYF	TGTGCCAGCAGATACACAGGGGGGCCACGCTACGAGCAGTACTTC
TRBV11-1	TRBJ2-1	TRBD2	few	CASSLEFSGAYNEQFF	TGTGCCAGCAGCTTAGAGTTTAGCGGGGCCTACAATGAGCAGTTCTTC
TRBV3-1	TRBJ1-1	TRBD1	-	CASSQPGTGIFNTEAFF	TGTGCCAGCAGCCAACCAGGGACAGGGATTTTTAACACTGAAGCTTTCTTT
TRBV30	TRBJ2-1	TRBD2	-	CAWSGGGLAGGHGYNEQFF	TGTGCCTGGAGTGGAGGGGGACTAGCGGGAGGTCACGGTTACAATGAGCAGTTCTTC
TRBV9	TRBJ2-1	TRBD2	-	CASSVGSGTNYNEQFF	TGTGCCAGCAGCGTAGGCTCCGGGACTAACTACAATGAGCAGTTCTTC
TRBV18	TRBJ2-6	-	-	CASSPPRRVKSSGANVLTF	TGTGCCAGCTCACCACCGAGACGGGTTAAAAGCTCTGGGGCCAACGTCCTGACTTTC
TRBV11-2	TRBJ2-3	-	few	CASSSTFSSTDTQYF	TGTGCCAGCAGCTCGACCTTTTCTAGCACAGATACGCAGTATTTT
TRBV27	TRBJ1-1	-	few	CASSDRARAFF	TGTGCCAGCAGCGACAGAGCTCGCGCTTTCTTT
TRBV5-1	TRBJ1-2	TRBD1	-	CASSAGDSNYGYTF	TGCGCCAGCAGCGCTGGGGACAGTAACTATGGCTACACCTTC
TRBV12-3/TRBV12-4	TRBJ1-2	-	-	CASSFRKLYGYTF	TGTGCCAGCAGTTTCAGAAAACTCTATGGCTACACCTTC
TRBV29-1	TRBJ2-5	-	many	CSVDRSPPVQETQYF	TGCAGCGTTGACAGGTCTCCCCCCGTCCAAGAGACCCAGTACTTC
TRBV12-3/TRBV12-4	TRBJ2-3	TRBD2	few	CASSFLAGGVMYTQYF	TGTGCCAGCAGTTTCTTAGCGGGAGGGGTCATGTATACGCAGTATTTT
TRBV29-1	TRBJ1-2	-	-	CSVGDRHYGYTF	TGCAGCGTTGGAGACAGACACTATGGCTACACCTTC
TRBV24-1	TRBJ2-6	TRBD1	few	CATSEEDRGWANVLTF	TGTGCCACCAGTGAGGAGGACAGGGGCTGGGCCAACGTCCTGACTTTC
TRBV28	TRBJ1-2	-	few	CASSLWYRPNYGYTF	TGTGCCAGCAGTTTATGGTACAGGCCTAACTATGGCTACACCTTC
TRBV28	TRBJ2-5	TRBD2	few	CASSFFWREPPETQYF	TGTGCCAGCAGTTTTTTTTGGCGGGAGCCGCCTGAGACCCAGTACTTC
TRBV18	TRBJ2-3	-	few	CASSPRSGEDTQYF	TGTGCCAGCTCACCAAGGTCGGGGGAGGATACGCAGTATTTT
TRBV7-9	TRBJ2-5	-	-	CASSRKNPRPLQETQYF	TGTGCCAGCAGCCGTAAAAACCCACGACCGTTACAAGAGACCCAGTACTTC
TRBV10-3	TRBJ2-3	TRBD1	few	CAIQAGQGIDTQYF	TGTGCCATCCAGGCGGGACAGGGGATTGATACGCAGTATTTT
TRBV5-1	TRBJ2-1	TRBD1	-	CASSWDSIYEQFF	TGCGCCAGCAGCTGGGACAGCATCTACGAGCAGTTCTTC
TRBV19	TRBJ1-6	-	-	CASTTGTVNSPLHF	TGTGCCAGTACCACCGGGACGGTAAATTCACCCCTCCACTTT
TRBV7-9	TRBJ2-5	-	-	CASSLPDRGGRETQYF	TGTGCCAGCAGCTTACCTGACAGGGGAGGGCGAGAGACCCAGTACTTC
TRBV5-1	TRBJ1-6	TRBD1	-	CASSLEQGRSPLHF	TGCGCCAGCAGCTTGGAACAGGGGAGATCACCCCTCCACTTT
TRBV15	TRBJ2-1	TRBD2	-	CATPWTSGPYNEQFF	TGTGCCACCCCATGGACTAGCGGGCCTTACAATGAGCAGTTCTTC
TRBV5-1	TRBJ2-3	TRBD2	-	CASSSNPSGGTDTQYF	TGCGCCAGCAGCTCGAATCCTAGCGGTGGCACAGATACGCAGTATTTT